This entry features one TCR beta chain sequence. Its antigen has not been determined. Base quality data are lacking; no much larger clone is found one base away. Stable Graves' hyperthyroidism was defined as the absence of progression to ophthalmopathy over 18 months of follow-up. Hyperthyroidism patients were aged 18 to 65 years and newly diagnosed, with disease duration of less than 2 months. Patients with uncontrolled infections, other autoimmune diseases, pregnancy or lactation were excluded. Clinical symptoms, serum thyroxine and TRAb, thyroid ultrasound, and orbital computed tomography formed the basis for the diagnoses. PBMCs were separated from 8 to 10 ml of fresh peripheral blood using Ficoll-Paque density gradient centrifugation. Total RNA was extracted with Trizol reagent, and quality was checked on an Agilent 2100 Bioanalyzer. Trimming takes 4 bases off V and 6 bases off J; junction bases not matched to a gene: 6. The CDR3 numbers 15 residues from cysteine through phenylalanine. Only the CDR3 region is kept as DNA, spanning 45 bases read in frame from base 1. The germline V gene yields SGHRS for CDR1 and YFSETQ for CDR2.

The data were taken from a study of T cells in Graves' hyperthyroidism and ophthalmopathy (dated by TCRdb to between 2017 and 2020). Background for the entire study: Peripheral blood samples were taken at initial diagnosis, before any treatment was given. Whether ophthalmopathy could be predicted prospectively was tested in an independent validation cohort made up of 18 to 20 hyperthyroidism patients plus 17 patients who later progressed to ophthalmopathy. In over five Graves' hyperthyroidism patients, the study also compared T-cell repertoires from thyroid tissue with T-cell repertoires from blood. The roughly 100 discovery patients were randomly divided into training and test sets at a 7:3 ratio. Following sampling, methimazole starting at 30 mg daily was given to hyperthyroidism patients, and high-dose intravenous methylprednisolone was given to ophthalmopathy patients. To identify TCR V-J signatures that set the groups apart, the researchers used a discovery cohort of 100 patients, made up of 40 to 45 with Graves' ophthalmopathy and 57 with stable Graves' hyperthyroidism. According to the paper, TCR Vbeta CDR3 sequencing was carried out on about 140 peripheral blood samples, which came from fewer than 50 ophthalmopathy, approximately 72 hyperthyroidism and some 17 progressor patients.

The TCR beta CDR3 regions were amplified from the RNA transcripts. A first-round RT-PCR of the TCR CDR3 used the HTBI primer set with the Qiagen OneStep RT-PCR kit. Libraries were constructed in a second round of multiplex PCR, after which size selection and purification were performed. The libraries were sequenced on an Illumina HiSeq2000 using paired-end 100 bp reads. The published analysis was carried out like this. SOAPnuke was used to process the raw data, with reads discarded if the reads contained adapters or uncalled bases, had a mean Phred below 15, or lacked an exact constant-primer or identifier match. COPE v1.2.5 was used to merge high-quality paired reads, and clonotypes were defined as unique nucleotide sequences. Clonotypes were aligned to IMGT TRBV, TRBD and TRBJ reference segments using MiTCR v1.1. The analysis was restricted to V-J combinations with a frequency above 0.0001, which together covered just over 98% of the repertoires. The TCS score was defined as F50 (clonal expansion) divided by E x V (chaos), with BLOSUM62-based TCRdist calculated between CDR3 peptides within each V-J. Welch's t-statistics and random forest reduced some 510 V-J features to roughly 13, which were used in a naive Bayes classifier (R e1071). TCRdb trimmed the raw reads at Q25, called clones with MiXCR and kept productive beta chains. Identical CDR3 protein sequences are pooled into one entry, listed with their most common genes and DNA. The V and J calls and clone size come from TCRdb's table, not from the authors' own analysis. The sample table holds more than 500,000 distinct CDR3 sequences, of which around 15% were seen once. Together, the top ten hold around 3.9% of the sample.

Study-wide conclusions, independent of this receptor: No statistical method was used to set the sample size in advance, and investigators knew the group allocation. Blood samples also contained most of the expanded thyroid clonotypes (frequency above 0.001), which suggests that blood repertoires may reflect thyroid immune responses. In validation, progression to ophthalmopathy was predicted by the model with almost 71% sensitivity and 72% to 80% specificity, a median of roughly six months before onset. In cross-validation, a model built on a 13 V-J signature told ophthalmopathy apart from stable hyperthyroidism with less than 90% sensitivity and around 81% specificity, and in testing the same model reached 80%/75%.

The V gene is TRBV5-1 and the J gene is TRBJ2-7; the central 14 bases match TRBD2. This clonotype originated in a woman aged 25 to 39 with Graves' hyperthyroidism. What was sequenced was blood. The sequenced DNA: TGCGCCAGCAGCGTGCCGGGACTAGCGGGAGCCGAGCAGTACTTC. It encodes CASSVPGLAGAEQYF.